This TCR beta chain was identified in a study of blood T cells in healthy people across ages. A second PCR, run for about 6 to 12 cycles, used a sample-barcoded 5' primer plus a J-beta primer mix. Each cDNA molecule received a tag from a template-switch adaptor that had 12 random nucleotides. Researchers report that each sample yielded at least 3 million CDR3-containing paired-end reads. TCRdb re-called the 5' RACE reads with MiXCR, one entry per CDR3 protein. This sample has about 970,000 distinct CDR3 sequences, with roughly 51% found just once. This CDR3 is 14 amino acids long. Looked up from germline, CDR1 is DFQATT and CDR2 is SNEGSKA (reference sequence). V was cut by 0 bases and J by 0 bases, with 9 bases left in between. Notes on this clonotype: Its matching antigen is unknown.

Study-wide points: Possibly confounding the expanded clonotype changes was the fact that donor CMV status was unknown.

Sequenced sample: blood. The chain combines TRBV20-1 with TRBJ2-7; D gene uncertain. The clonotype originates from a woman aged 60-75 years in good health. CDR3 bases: TGCAGTGCTAGAGATCCCCACAGCTCCTACGAGCAGTACTTC. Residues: CSARDPHSSYEQYF.